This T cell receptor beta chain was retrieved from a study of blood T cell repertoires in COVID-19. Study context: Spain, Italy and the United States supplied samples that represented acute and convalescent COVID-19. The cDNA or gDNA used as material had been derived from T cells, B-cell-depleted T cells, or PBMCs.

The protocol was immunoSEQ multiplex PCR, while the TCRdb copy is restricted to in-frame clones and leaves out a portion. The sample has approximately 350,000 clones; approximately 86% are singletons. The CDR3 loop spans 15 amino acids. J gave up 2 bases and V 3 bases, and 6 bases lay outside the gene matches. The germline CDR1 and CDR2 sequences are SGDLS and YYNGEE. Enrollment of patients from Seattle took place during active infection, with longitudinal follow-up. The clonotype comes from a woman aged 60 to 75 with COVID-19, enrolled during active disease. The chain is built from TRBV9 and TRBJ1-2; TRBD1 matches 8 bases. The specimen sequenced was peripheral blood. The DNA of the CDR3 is TGTGCCAGCAGCGAGGGACAGGACCCGAACTATGGCTACACCTTC. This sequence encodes CASSEGQDPNYGYTF.